This TCR beta chain derives from a study of cytomegalovirus exposure and HLA in healthy donors. PCR involved 60 Vbeta and 13 Jbeta primers. The table came from immunoSEQ multiplex PCR; TCRdb's copy has only in-frame clones and leaves some out. Among around 91,000 clones, 78% were seen once, and the ten largest hold about 4.2%. This clone was recorded a few times. The CDR3 sequence is 14 residues long. Trimming took 2 bases from V and 7 from J; bases not matched to a gene: 8. CDR1 is SGHDT and CDR2 is YYEEEE in the germline V gene. The sequenced sample was PBMCs. This sequence joins TRBV5-6 and TRBJ2-7; the match to TRBD2 covers 8 bases. The TCR originated in a male donor in good health and CMV-seropositive. CDR3: CASSFPGGVGEQYF. The CDR3 DNA is TGTGCCAGCAGCTTCCCGGGAGGGGTAGGGGAGCAGTACTTC.